Described below is a single TCR beta chain sequence and its context. The sample originates from a study of T cells after somatic rescue of genetic block. CDR3 size: 15 residues. Between the trimmed V and J ends, which lost 8 bases and 0 bases, there was a span of 14 bases. CDR1 is ENHRY and CDR2 is SYGVKD in the germline V gene. The repertoire was sequenced with immunoSEQ multiplex PCR; TCRdb's copy has only in-frame clones and lacks some. Found here are 13,000 to 15,000 clones, around 68% of them singletons; the top ten hold 28%. The chain recombines TRBV10-3 with TRBJ1-3; tentatively, D is TRBD1 (6 bases). The sequence came from a young man. Sequenced sample: peripheral blood mononuclear cells (PBMCs). The CDR3 spells CAIGDGGLSGNTIYF. In DNA form, the CDR3 reads TGTGCCATCGGGGATGGGGGGCTCTCTGGAAACACCATATATTTT.